These T cell receptor beta chains were read from a single sample in a study of T-cell reconstitution after alpha-beta-depleted transplantation in children. TCRdb called the PCR reads again in MiXCR, with one record for every CDR3 protein. This table has about 610,000 distinct CDR3 sequences, roughly a tenth appearing once. The sample was PBMCs from the stem cell graft donor, taken from the stem cell graft. These receptors were obtained from a human donor who donated a stem cell graft to a child with acute myeloid leukemia. CDR3s include the opening cysteine and the closing phenylalanine or tryptophan.

j_call v_call cdr3_aa
TRBJ1-2 TRBV20-1 CSATLGAF
TRBJ1-2 TRBV5-1 CASSSLPTGLYGYTF
TRBJ2-7 TRBV4-2 CASSQDLLAVYEQYF
TRBJ1-2 TRBV30 CACLKSRDGGYTF
TRBJ2-1 TRBV7-3 CASSLTRYSSYNEQFF
TRBJ2-3 TRBV7-9 CASSSEGGGGTDTQYF
TRBJ2-3 TRBV7-2 CASSLVELAQTQYF
TRBJ1-5 TRBV12-3/TRBV12-4 CASTPEAGTSNQPQHF
TRBJ1-5 TRBV24-1 CATSDGDRTSNQPQHF
TRBJ1-5 TRBV9 CASSVAGYNQPQHF
TRBJ2-7 TRBV29-1 CSVEGRGGGLYEQYF
TRBJ1-6 TRBV7-2 CASSRDHGNSPLHF
TRBJ2-5 TRBV7-2 CAIVHMDRVQETQYF
TRBJ1-6 TRBV3-1 CASSQGAHNSPLHF
TRBJ2-7 TRBV7-2 CASRAGGTHSYEQYF
TRBJ2-5 TRBV5-1 CASSSSRQGLTAGTQYF
TRBJ2-1 TRBV7-3 CASSLRRVPYNEQFF
TRBJ1-2 TRBV7-8 CASSSRTAQTNYGYTF
TRBJ2-3 TRBV7-2 CASSPAKGTTTTDTQYF
TRBJ2-7 TRBV12-3/TRBV12-4 CVTSPPYEQYF
TRBJ2-1 TRBV18 CASSPPQRNPLGNEQFF
TRBJ2-1 TRBV20-1 CSARPRSGPYNEQFF
TRBJ1-5 TRBV15 CATSRTDQPQHF
TRBJ1-1 TRBV12-3/TRBV12-4 CASSLTGATEAFF
TRBJ1-3 TRBV7-9 CASSPPIATGNTIYF
TRBJ1-1 TRBV5-1 CASSSMGGGNTEAFF
TRBJ2-5 TRBV20-1 CSARDRTGPETQYF
TRBJ1-5 TRBV6-5 CASSYSDRSPYQPQHF
TRBJ2-3 TRBV11-2 CASKFWASGASSTDTQYF
TRBJ1-2 TRBV29-1 CSVRTGNGYTF
TRBJ2-1 TRBV5-1 CASSGGARGSSYNEQFF
TRBJ2-1 TRBV11-3 CASSLDPGGQEQFF
TRBJ1-1 TRBV12-3/TRBV12-4 CASSPGAARVAFF
TRBJ2-7 TRBV28 CASSLKGRIYEQYF
TRBJ2-2 TRBV2 CASSERSANTGELFF
TRBJ2-3 TRBV6-5 CASSYPTGDTQYF
TRBJ2-1 TRBV12-3/TRBV12-4 CASSRGTSGLFF
TRBJ1-6 TRBV20-1 CSARDWGGRDRGYNSPLHF
TRBJ1-4 TRBV27 CASSLLGTGIEKLFF
TRBJ2-7 TRBV6-1 CASGELAGVNEQYF
TRBJ2-2 TRBV12-3/TRBV12-4 CASIRDRGTGELFF
TRBJ2-1 TRBV7-2 CASSLSLRIAGDNEQFF